A selection of T cell receptor beta chains follows, all from one sample in a study of beta chain features in type 1 diabetes. This table comes from immunoSEQ multiplex PCR, and its TCRdb copy is limited to in-frame clones, with some not included. This sample yields roughly 47,000 clones, of which roughly 47% are seen a single time; around 0.13% belongs to the top ten. Sequenced input: stem cell memory CD4+ T cells from blood. These receptors all come from a man aged 25 to 45 with type 1 diabetes. Both conserved end residues are trimmed from each CDR3.

V gene	J gene	CDR3 protein
TRBV28	TRBJ2-3	ASSSQTDTQY
TRBV9	TRBJ1-4	ASSVGEGKLF
TRBV5-4	TRBJ2-1	ASSRLAGGNEQF
TRBV25-1	TRBJ2-7	ASSEPLGGMGSGEQY
TRBV20-1	TRBJ2-5	SAKLQETQY
TRBV7-9	TRBJ1-5	ASSLGDYSNQPQH
TRBV5-1	TRBJ2-1	ASRTTRDSIYNEQF
TRBV5-4	TRBJ2-1	ASSLDWSAYNEQF
TRBV7-2	TRBJ2-1	ASSLRGRYNEQF
TRBV4-2	TRBJ2-1	ASSQVDRYYNEQF
TRBV7-9	TRBJ1-5	ASSRRRPTQLSGNQPQH
TRBV7-3	TRBJ2-1	ASSWVAGSYNEQF
TRBV28	TRBJ2-3	ASSTYRDSRDTQY
TRBV5-1	TRBJ2-7	ASSSKTTYEQY
TRBV18	TRBJ1-5	ASSPGGEGQPQH
TRBV4-2	TRBJ2-7	ASSQAGTGLYEQY
TRBV15	TRBJ1-3	ATSRDRGHGNTIY
TRBV5-4	TRBJ1-4	ASSLGQGRDEKLF
TRBV21-1	TRBJ2-7	ASTLREGGLFYEQY
TRBV7-3	TRBJ2-1	ASSYQDGTSGYNEQF
TRBV11-1	TRBJ2-7	ASSHRLAGEYEQY
TRBV19	TRBJ2-7	ASSRAGALYEQY
TRBV2	TRBJ2-7	ASQLPGLGYEQY
TRBV6-1	TRBJ1-5	ASSERGGAQH
TRBV10-3	TRBJ2-5	AIGGTVQETQY
TRBV28	TRBJ2-1	ASSPLAVKYNEQF
TRBV5-6	TRBJ2-1	ASSLQGGAYNEQF
TRBV10-3	TRBJ1-5	ATSGGDQPQH
TRBV28	TRBJ2-1	ASSSPDRRNEQF
TRBV4-3	TRBJ2-3	ASSQDFFYSGLAGVEDTQY
TRBV11-2	TRBJ2-5	ASGGRTRGTQY
TRBV6-5	TRBJ2-1	ASSYTGLAYNEQF
TRBV29-1	TRBJ2-5	SVEQGLVETQY
TRBV11-2	TRBJ1-5	ASSLVGVSDNQPQH
TRBV19	TRBJ1-5	ASRSGQGLQPQH
TRBV7-6	TRBJ2-1	ASSLRTSIDEQF
TRBV19	TRBJ2-7	ASSIQGAYEQY
TRBV14	TRBJ2-2	ASSQVGGTEYTGELF
TRBV4-3	TRBJ2-1	ASSQVRYRGNNEQF
TRBV2	TRBJ1-5	ASSGTGGLQPQH
TRBV29-1	TRBJ2-7	SVLKTGGYEQY
TRBV28	TRBJ2-7	ASRRLAGLSYEQY
TRBV7-9	TRBJ2-2	ASSLGAATGELF
TRBV9	TRBJ2-1	ASSAQWVPSGSFYNEQF
TRBV28	TRBJ2-7	ASSLSGRPPYEQY
TRBV25-1	TRBJ2-5	ASSVEETQY